A selection of T cell receptor beta chains follows, all from one sample in a study of cytomegalovirus exposure and HLA in healthy donors. The method was immunoSEQ multiplex PCR; TCRdb's version includes in-frame clones alone and lacks a portion of them. Seen here are 200,000 to 300,000 clones, about 92% observed once, and the top ten hold around 3.3%. Sequencing used PBMCs. The receptor source for this set is a woman younger than 45 in good health and CMV-seronegative. The CDR3 runs from the conserved cysteine through the conserved F or W. D genes are given only for firm matches. The size of a clone is reported for some rows only, either as once, few or many, or as a class for expanded clones.

J: TRBJ2-2; D: .; V: TRBV19; size: .; DNA: TGTGCCACCACGCTAGTAATTGGTACCGGGGAGCTGTTTTTT; CDR3: CATTLVIGTGELFF
J: TRBJ2-7; D: TRBD2; V: TRBV19; size: .; DNA: TGTGCCAGTAGTATAGACCTATATAGCGGGATTCTCTACGAGCAGTACTTC; CDR3: CASSIDLYSGILYEQYF
J: TRBJ1-2; D: .; V: TRBV7-2; size: once; DNA: TGTGCCAGCAGCTTAGGCCGGGGCTACACCTTC; CDR3: CASSLGRGYTF
J: TRBJ1-5; D: .; V: TRBV19; size: .; DNA: TGTGCCAGTAGTATGGCAGGGCCGTATCAGCCCCAGCATTTT; CDR3: CASSMAGPYQPQHF
J: TRBJ2-5; D: TRBD2; V: TRBV7-3; size: few; DNA: TGTGCCAGCAGCTTCTGGGAAGTTAGCGGGAGGGATCAAGAGACCCAGTACTTC; CDR3: CASSFWEVSGRDQETQYF
J: TRBJ1-1; D: .; V: TRBV19; size: .; DNA: TGTGCCAGTAGTATCAATGGATACACTGAAGCTTTCTTT; CDR3: CASSINGYTEAFF
J: TRBJ1-5; D: .; V: TRBV19; size: .; DNA: TGTGCCAGTCATGGGGCAGGGACTCAGCCCCAGCATTTT; CDR3: CASHGAGTQPQHF
J: TRBJ2-7; D: .; V: TRBV11-3; size: .; DNA: TGTGCCAGCAGCTTACCACAACAGGGTTACTACGAGCAGTACTTC; CDR3: CASSLPQQGYYEQYF
J: TRBJ2-5; D: .; V: TRBV10-3; size: .; DNA: TGTGCCATCAGCGCTCCTCCTTTCGGTTCGGGACGTCGCCAAGAGACCCAGTACTTC; CDR3: CAISAPPFGSGRRQETQYF
J: TRBJ2-1; D: TRBD2; V: TRBV15; size: .; DNA: TGTGCCACCAGCAGAGATGGCGGGATGGGACTAGCGGTCAACCCCAATGAGCAGTTCTTC; CDR3: CATSRDGGMGLAVNPNEQFF
J: TRBJ2-7; D: .; V: TRBV9; size: .; DNA: TGTGCCAGCAGCTTTACAACAGGGTCCTACGAGCAGTACTTC; CDR3: CASSFTTGSYEQYF
J: TRBJ2-3; D: TRBD2; V: TRBV28; size: .; DNA: TGTGCCATCCAAGGACTAGCGGGCCCCACAGATACGCAGTATTTT; CDR3: CAIQGLAGPTDTQYF